This TCR beta chain was found in a study of cytomegalovirus exposure and HLA in healthy donors. Turning to the study itself: In an earlier analysis, around 120 million unique TCR beta sequences were found from approximately 170 million T cells. Findings and caveats of the study: TCR beta V segments were, for the most part, productive about 87% or about 30% of the time in an earlier analysis.

PCR used 60 Vbeta primers and 13 Jbeta primers. Method: immunoSEQ multiplex PCR; TCRdb's copy keeps in-frame clones and lacks some. The profile shows some 130,000 clones, roughly 82% of them singletons. V was trimmed by 3 bases and J by 1 base, leaving 4 bases between them. CDR3 length: 11 residues. From germline, CDR1 is GTSNPN and CDR2 SVGIG (reference sequence). To note about this clone: Its antigen is unidentified.

The sample consisted of PBMCs. The receptor was isolated from a man younger than 40 in good health and CMV-seronegative. This sequence joins TRBV30 and TRBJ2-7; no definite D call. The CDR3 bases are TGTGCCTGGAGACAGTCCTACGAGCAGTACTTC. Encoded protein: CAWRQSYEQYF.